The 8 T cell receptor beta chains given below trace back to one sample, sequenced in a study of post-analysis software for immune sequencing data. Study observations and caveats: Compared with controls, patients had more of 4 to 6 TRBV segments, including TRBV5-6, TRBV5-1 and TRBV20-1.

The antigens for these receptors are not known. The TCR beta cDNA libraries contained unique molecular identifiers. From the PCR reads, TCRdb called clonotypes with MiXCR, one entry per CDR3 protein. In the table there are about half a million distinct CDR3 sequences, less than 45% of which are singletons. The sample comprised blood. The receptors were sampled from a girl between 10 and 17 years old with multiple sclerosis.

The CDR3 protein is CASSFSGQNGEQYF. The CDR3 nucleotides are TGTGCCAGCAGCTTTTCCGGACAAAACGGGGAGCAGTACTTC. The chain joins TRBV7-3 to TRBJ2-5; D possibly uses TRBD1 or TRBD2 (5 bases each). This CDR3 comprises 14 residues. With 3 bases removed from V and 11 bases from J, the gap between germline ends came to 19 bases. Germline assignment: CDR1 SGHTA and CDR2 FQGTGA.

CDR3 DNA sequence: TGTGCCAGCAGCCTACAGGAAGGGACCCAGTACTTC. Its protein is CASSLQEGTQYF. The genes are TRBV7-2 and TRBJ2-5; tentatively, D is TRBD1 (5 bases). In germline, CDR1 is SGHTA, CDR2 FQGNSA. V lost 5 bases to trimming and J lost 7 bases, with 11 bases between them. The CDR3 consists of 12 residues. Complete variable domain (other parts from reference TRBV7-2 and TRBJ2-5): GAGVSQSPSNKVTEKGKDVELRCDPISGHTALYWYRQSLGQGLEFLIYFQGNSAPDKSGLPSDRFSAERTGGSVSTLTIQRTQQEDSAVYLCASSLQEGTQYFGPGTRLLVL.

The chain couples TRBV7-2 to TRBJ1-1; D is ambiguous. Germline CDR1 reads SGHTA; CDR2 reads FQGNSA. V was cut by 5 bases and J by 1 base, with 11 bases left in between. This CDR3 is built from 14 residues. Here the CDR3 DNA reads TGTGCCAGCAGCCTCCCCGGTGGGAACACTGAAGCTTTCTTT. It is translated as CASSLPGGNTEAFF.

The rearrangement joins TRBV3-1 to TRBJ1-1, with D perhaps matching TRBD1 (6 bases). The CDR3 sequence is 15 residues long. Trimming stripped 0 bases from V and 5 bases from J, with 13 bases between. Germline assignment: CDR1 LGHDT and CDR2 YNNKEL (reference sequence). CDR3 amino acids: CASSQEFRGKTEAFF. DNA of the CDR3: TGTGCCAGCAGCCAAGAATTCAGGGGAAAGACTGAAGCTTTCTTT.

This clonotype was seen only a few times. The chain links TRBV5-6 to TRBJ1-2; D is perhaps TRBD1 (5 bases). CDR1 is SGHDT and CDR2 is YYEEEE in the germline V gene. Trimming took 4 bases from V and 0 from J, leaving 13 bases between them. CDR3 length: 15 residues. The DNA for the CDR3 is TGTGCCAGCAGCCCGCGTGACAGTCCTAACTATGGCTACACCTTC. As protein: CASSPRDSPNYGYTF.

The chain couples TRBV20-1 to TRBJ2-7, with TRBD2 identical over 7 bases. This CDR3 has 16 residues. The V segment lost 5 bases and the J segment 4 bases; nucleotides outside the gene matches: 17. Germline V CDR1 and CDR2: DFQATT, SNEGSKA (reference sequence). For the CDR3, the DNA is TGCAGTGCTCTCTCACTAGCCAAGCGGGGATTTTACGAGCAGTACTTC. Translating it yields CSALSLAKRGFYEQYF.

In its sample, this clonotype was seen a few times. The V call is TRBV27, the J call TRBJ2-7; D is ambiguous. This CDR3 is 13 amino acids long. CDR1 is MNHEY, CDR2 SMNVEV, per germline (reference sequence). V was clipped by 5 bases and J by 1 base, with 9 bases between them. CDR3 protein: CASSRAGSYEQYF. In nucleotides, the CDR3 is TGTGCCAGCAGTAGGGCAGGTTCCTACGAGCAGTACTTC.

This chain joins TRBV20-1 and TRBJ1-2, with D uncertain. The germline CDR1 and CDR2 sequences are DFQATT and SNEGSKA (reference sequence). This CDR3 spans 13 amino acids. Trimming pared 0 bases from V and 4 bases from J, leaving 9 bases between. In nucleotides, the CDR3 is TGCAGTGCTAGAGATCGACCGTTCTATGGCTACACCTTC. Translated, it gives CSARDRPFYGYTF.